This TCR beta chain was recovered during a study of blood T cells in healthy people across ages. For this clonotype: As yet, its antigen is unknown.

Deletions cut 0 bases from V and 11 bases from J, with 14 bases between. This CDR3 spans 14 amino acids. Germline V gives CDR1 DFQATT, CDR2 SNEGSKA (reference sequence). Points from the study as a whole: Older individuals had lower TCR beta diversity per million T cells (the decline was roughly linear).

Staff drew approximately 9.1 milliliters of peripheral blood from each donor. It was with a sample-barcoded 5' primer and a J-beta primer mix that a second PCR of roughly 6 to 11 cycles was run. Using its own MiXCR run on the 5' RACE reads, TCRdb lists one record per CDR3 protein. The repertoire holds some 1.7 million distinct CDR3 sequences, with about 28% as singletons. The gene calls are TRBV20-1 and TRBJ1-6; D is uncertain. This receptor was obtained from a woman aged 30 to 39 in good health. Source material: blood. CDR3 nucleotides: TGCAGTGCTAGAGAGGGCCGATCAAATACACCCCTCCACTTT. Translation gives CSAREGRSNTPLHF.